These 19 T cell receptor beta chains originate from one sample sequenced in a study of cytomegalovirus exposure and HLA in healthy donors. Primers for the PCR totalled 60 Vbeta and 13 Jbeta. TCRdb's copy holds only in-frame clones and misses some; the assay was immunoSEQ multiplex PCR. Here the sample spans about 210,000 clones, roughly 82% being singletons. Sample: PBMCs. These receptors all stem from a man in his forties in good health and CMV-seropositive.

The rearrangement uses TRBV29-1 and TRBJ2-2; D is possibly TRBD2 (5 bases). Trimming cost V 1 base and J 4 bases, with 13 bases left between them. Germline loops: CDR1 SQVTM, CDR2 ANQGSEA. CDR3 length equals 15 residues. CDR3 amino acids: CSVEARRTGTGELFF. CDR3 sequence (DNA): TGCAGCGTTGAAGCTCGGAGGACGGGCACCGGGGAGCTGTTTTTT.

For the CDR3, the DNA is TGTGCCAGCTCCTATGGCGTCTCGGGCGGGGAGCTGTTTTTT. The encoded protein is CASSYGVSGGELFF. The chain combines TRBV6-6 with TRBJ2-2; no definite D call. The germline V gene has CDR1 MNHNY and CDR2 SVGAGI (reference sequence). The CDR3 length is 14 residues. V lost 8 bases and J lost 7, with 17 bases in between.

The V call is TRBV21-1, the J call TRBJ2-7; the table names TRBD2, a call not compared with the DNA. TRBV21-1 is classified as a pseudogene. This CDR3 comprises 15 residues. CDR3 loop: CASSKVLAGPYEQYV. The CDR3 DNA sequence: TGTGCCAGCAGCAAAGTGCTAGCGGGACCCTACGAGCAGTACGTC.

The V call is TRBV7-8, the J call TRBJ2-7; the D gene is possibly TRBD2 (5 bases). Germline values: CDR1 SGHVS, CDR2 FQNEAQ. CDR3 length: 13 residues. The V and J ends lost 4 bases and 6 bases respectively, with 13 bases between them. This CDR3 is CASSSPRDGEQYV. The CDR3 DNA is TGTGCCAGCAGCTCCCCTCGGGATGGCGAGCAGTACGTC.

Concerning this clone: At one end, the junction sequence differs from germline, possibly due to a read error. The chain couples TRBV2 to TRBJ2-3, with 7 positions matching TRBD1. This CDR3 has 12 amino acids. Germline V gene data show CDR1 as SNHLY and CDR2 as FYNNEI. The CDR3 loop reads CRDSSSTDTQYF. CDR3 coding DNA: TGCCGGGACAGTTCTAGCACAGATACGCAGTATTTT.

This clone was recorded a few times. The chain employs TRBV6-5 and TRBJ1-2, with TRBD1 matching 10 bases. CDR1 MNHEY and CDR2 SVGAGI come from the germline V gene. J gave up 4 bases and V 4 bases, and 6 bases lay outside the gene matches. The CDR3 is 15 residues long. CDR3 amino acids: CASSSPGTGAYGYTF. The DNA for the CDR3 is TGTGCCAGCAGTTCTCCCGGGACAGGGGCCTATGGCTACACCTTC.

This chain connects TRBV4-2 to TRBJ1-2; D gene unclear. The CDR3 extends over 15 amino acids. Trimming took off 1 base at V and 4 bases at J, with 13 bases between the two ends. Germline assignment: CDR1 LGHNA and CDR2 YNFKEQ. In nucleotides, the CDR3 is TGTGCCAGCAGCCAAGGCGAAGAGCCGATCTATGGCTACACCTTC. Translated: CASSQGEEPIYGYTF.

V usage is TRBV27 and J usage is TRBJ2-3; tentatively, D is TRBD1 (5 bases). The CDR3 runs 14 residues. The V and J ends lost 6 bases and 3 bases respectively, with 13 bases between them. Germline V lookup: CDR1 MNHEY, CDR2 SMNVEV (reference sequence). Here the CDR3 reads CASSRVGFTDTQYF. The CDR3 DNA is TGTGCCAGCAGCAGGGTAGGGTTTACAGATACGCAGTATTTT.

The chain carries TRBV10-2 and TRBJ2-4; 9 bases map to TRBD1. CDR3 size: 14 residues. V was clipped by 6 bases and J by 6 bases; unmatched bases: 6. Germline lookup yields CDR1 WSHSY and CDR2 SAAADI. The CDR3 DNA reads TGCGCCAGCAGAGACAGGGGGGAGGGAAACATTCAGTACTTC. It encodes CASRDRGEGNIQYF.

The gene calls are TRBV6-6 and TRBJ2-7; tentative D call: TRBD2 (6 bases). Trimming removed 7 bases at V and 3 bases at J, with 19 bases between. This CDR3 has 15 amino acids. Germline-derived CDR1 and CDR2 are MNHNY and SVGAGI (reference sequence). CDR3 loop: CASTPGGSGIYEQYV. CDR3 nucleotide sequence: TGTGCCAGCACCCCCGGGGGTAGCGGAATCTACGAGCAGTACGTC.

This chain connects TRBV4-1 to TRBJ1-1, with TRBD1 matching 10 bases. The V gene's germline CDR1 is MGHRA and CDR2 YSYEKL. This CDR3 has 16 amino acids. The trim removed 4 bases at V and 5 bases at J, leaving 10 bases unmatched. CDR3 nucleotides: TGCGCCAGCAGCCCTCCGGACAGGGGGATACGAACTGAAGCTTTCTTT. Encoded protein: CASSPPDRGIRTEAFF.

This clone showed up just once. The chain joins TRBV6-6 to TRBJ1-5; D possibly corresponds to TRBD1 (5 bases). The CDR3 is 14 residues long. Trimming removed 1 base from V and 7 bases from J, with 11 bases in between. The germline CDR1 and CDR2 sequences are MNHNY and SVGAGI (reference sequence). The DNA of the CDR3 is TGTGCCAGCAGTTACTTACGGGGGGGACAGCCCCAGCATTTT. Its translation: CASSYLRGGQPQHF.

The chain uses TRBV7-9 and TRBJ2-2, with D possibly matching TRBD2 (6 bases). The V end lost 2 bases, the J end lost 5 bases, and 15 bases lay between the germline ends. This CDR3 has 16 amino acids. Germline V gene lookup returns CDR1 SEHNR and CDR2 FQNEAQ (reference sequence). CDR3 in DNA: TGTGCCAGCAGCTTATGGGAACCGGGGGATACCGGGGAGCTGTTTTTT. This gives the protein CASSLWEPGDTGELFF.

V gene TRBV9 combines with J gene TRBJ1-4, with 9 bases lining up with TRBD1. V lost 4 bases and J lost 4; bases outside the gene matches: 5. The V gene's germline CDR1 is SGDLS and CDR2 YYNGEE. There are 15 residues in the CDR3. Here the CDR3 DNA reads TGTGCCAGCAGCTTCGGACAGGGGATTAATGAAAAACTGTTTTTT. This gives the protein CASSFGQGINEKLFF.

The V and J genes are TRBV5-8 and TRBJ2-7, with D possibly being TRBD2 (5 bases). There are 12 residues in the CDR3. V was pared by 4 bases and J by 5 bases, with 10 bases between. Looked up from germline, CDR1 is SGHTS and CDR2 is YDEGEE. The chain's CDR3 is CASSVDYDEQYV. DNA for the CDR3: TGTGCCAGCAGCGTTGACTATGACGAGCAGTACGTC.

This chain joins TRBV5-6 and TRBJ2-5; the match to TRBD2 covers 14 bases. The V segment lost 6 bases and the J segment 5 bases; nucleotides outside the gene matches: 12. Germline CDR1 and CDR2: SGHDT and YYEEEE. The CDR3 length is 17 residues. As DNA, the CDR3 is TGTGCCAGCACCCCGAGGTGGACTAGCGGGAGGCGGGAGACCCAGTACTTC. Translation gives CASTPRWTSGRRETQYF.

The chain links TRBV5-4 to TRBJ2-2; no clear D. Trimming shortened V by 4 bases and J by 1 base, and 14 bases separated the two germline ends. Per the germline V gene, CDR1 is SGHNT and CDR2 is YYREEE (reference sequence). There are 16 residues in the CDR3. The CDR3 coding sequence is TGTGCCAGCAGCCCTCCCAATGGCGGGAACACCGGGGAGCTGTTTTTT. Its translation: CASSPPNGGNTGELFF.

This clone appeared a few times. The rearrangement links TRBV2 to TRBJ2-3, with 8 bases identical to TRBD2. Losses at the gene ends were 0 bases for V and 0 bases for J; bases not matched to a gene: 5. Germline values: CDR1 SNHLY, CDR2 FYNNEI. The length of the CDR3 is 17 residues. The CDR3 region is CASSEAGLAGSTDTQYF. The CDR3 nucleotides are TGTGCCAGCAGTGAAGCGGGGTTAGCGGGGAGCACAGATACGCAGTATTTT.

The V gene is TRBV5-1, the J gene TRBJ1-2; 7 nucleotides line up with TRBD1. The J segment lost 4 bases and the V segment lost 1 base, leaving 4 bases of the junction unmatched. The germline V gene encodes CDR1 SGHRS and CDR2 YFSETQ. This CDR3 contains 14 residues. The CDR3 DNA reads TGCGCCAGCAGCTTGATCGCAGGGGGCTATGGCTACACCTTC. As protein: CASSLIAGGYGYTF.